A single sample gave rise to the 2 T cell receptor beta chains below, sequenced in a study of cytomegalovirus exposure and HLA in healthy donors. PCR amplification relied on 60 Vbeta primers (plus 13 Jbeta primers). TCRdb keeps only in-frame clones here, not all; method: immunoSEQ multiplex PCR. The repertoire holds around 63,000 clones, with roughly 78% as singletons. The sample taken for sequencing was PBMCs. These receptors came from a man aged 40-49 years in good health and CMV-seronegative.

The CDR3 coding sequence is TGTGCCAGTAGTATAGCGGGTGGAGCTTTCTTT. It yields the protein CASSIAGGAFF. This chain connects TRBV19 to TRBJ1-1; no clear D. Germline V gene lookup returns CDR1 LNHDA and CDR2 SQIVND (reference sequence). V was cut by 1 base and J by 10 bases, with 7 bases left in between. The CDR3 extends over 11 amino acids.

This chain joins TRBV5-1 and TRBJ2-3, with 8 bases that match TRBD2. Per germline, CDR1 SGHRS and CDR2 YFSETQ. V lost 1 base and J lost 2; bases outside the gene matches: 18. The CDR3 is 20 amino acids. This chain's CDR3 is CASSLKRSGGVNSLTDTQYF. In nucleotides, the CDR3 is TGCGCCAGCAGCTTGAAGCGCAGCGGGGGAGTCAATTCGCTCACAGATACGCAGTATTTT.